This T cell receptor beta chain was recorded in a study of T cell repertoires in cytomegalovirus infection. For the study at large: HLA-B-restricted CMV epitopes that are well studied were used alongside recently identified HLA-C-restricted ones. Based on public TCR beta signatures, there were indications of CMV infection and of a matching HLA type. Study-level results: HLA-C-restricted CMV-specific TCR beta clonotypes prevailed in the ex vivo response. There were carriers of CMV plus the relevant HLA, and cumulative public TCR beta family frequency identified them.

Trimming took 3 bases from V and 0 from J, leaving 20 bases between them. Per germline, CDR1 SGHVS and CDR2 FQNEAQ. There are 19 residues in the CDR3. This clonotype was seen many times. Its antigen is not known. TCRdb independently ran MiXCR on the reads; one entry per CDR3 protein. The sample records around 770,000 distinct CDR3 sequences, almost 30% being singletons. This specimen was cultured CD8+ T cells from PBMCs, taken from culture after CMV antigen stimulation. The receptor was isolated from a human donor in good health (CMV status not recorded). Some clones in this sample may be carry-over from other donors' samples. This chain connects TRBV7-8 to TRBJ1-4, with D perhaps matching TRBD1 (6 bases). The CDR3 reads CASSLPREGEEATNEKLFF. In DNA form, the CDR3 reads TGTGCCAGCAGCTTGCCCCGTGAGGGGGAGGAGGCAACTAATGAAAAACTGTTTTTT.